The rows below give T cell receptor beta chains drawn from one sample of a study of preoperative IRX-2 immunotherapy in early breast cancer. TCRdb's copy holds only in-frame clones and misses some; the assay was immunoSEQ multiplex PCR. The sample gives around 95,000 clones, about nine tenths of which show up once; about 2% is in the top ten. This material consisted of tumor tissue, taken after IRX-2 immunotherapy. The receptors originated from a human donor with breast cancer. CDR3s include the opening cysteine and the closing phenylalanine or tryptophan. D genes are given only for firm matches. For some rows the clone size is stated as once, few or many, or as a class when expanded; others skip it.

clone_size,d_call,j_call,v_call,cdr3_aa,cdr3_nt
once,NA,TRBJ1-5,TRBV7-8,CASSPDRIQPQHF,TGTGCCAGCAGCCCTGACAGAATACAGCCCCAGCATTTT
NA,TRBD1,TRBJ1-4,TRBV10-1,CASSEYDRVNEKLFF,TGCGCCAGCAGTGAGTATGACAGGGTTAATGAAAAACTGTTTTTT
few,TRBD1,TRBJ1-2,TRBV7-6,CASSRPGQGDGYTF,TGTGCCAGCAGCCGACCGGGACAGGGTGATGGCTACACCTTC
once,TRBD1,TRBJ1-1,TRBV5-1,CASSSTTGSDTEAFF,TGCGCCAGCAGCTCTACGACAGGGTCGGACACTGAAGCTTTCTTT
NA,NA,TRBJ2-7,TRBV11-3,CASSSRRRVNEQYF,TGTGCCAGCAGCTCCCGCCGGAGGGTTAACGAGCAGTACTTC
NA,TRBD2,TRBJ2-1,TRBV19,CASSLLGLAGGYNEQFF,TGTGCCAGTAGTCTTCTTGGACTAGCGGGGGGATACAATGAGCAGTTCTTC
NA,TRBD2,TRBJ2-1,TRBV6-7,CASSSSGLARNEQFF,TGTGCCAGCAGTTCCTCGGGACTAGCTCGGAATGAGCAGTTCTTC
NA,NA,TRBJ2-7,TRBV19,CASSISTVSYEQYF,TGTGCCAGTAGTATATCGACAGTATCCTACGAGCAGTACTTC
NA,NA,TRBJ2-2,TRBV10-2,CASREDRSYTGELFF,TGCGCCAGCAGAGAAGACAGGAGTTACACCGGGGAGCTGTTTTTT
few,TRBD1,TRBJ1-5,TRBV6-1,CASSEARQGTYQPQHF,TGTGCCAGCAGTGAAGCTCGACAGGGGACATATCAGCCCCAGCATTTT
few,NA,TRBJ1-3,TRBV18,CASSLDSSGNTIYF,TGTGCCAGCTCACTAGACAGCTCTGGAAACACCATATATTTT
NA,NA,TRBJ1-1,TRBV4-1,CASSKGRDTEAFF,TGCGCCAGCAGCAAAGGAAGGGACACTGAAGCTTTCTTT
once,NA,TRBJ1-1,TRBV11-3,CASSPSVGDNTEAFF,TGTGCCAGCAGCCCCTCGGTCGGGGACAACACTGAAGCTTTCTTT
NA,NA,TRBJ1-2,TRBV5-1,CASSLSGDNHGYTF,TGCGCCAGCAGCTTGTCAGGGGACAACCATGGCTACACCTTC
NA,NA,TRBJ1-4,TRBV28,CASRDSATNEKLFF,TGTGCCAGCAGAGACAGTGCAACTAATGAAAAACTGTTTTTT
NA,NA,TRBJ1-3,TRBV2,CASTPREVSGNTIYF,TGTGCCAGCACCCCACGGGAAGTGTCTGGAAACACCATATATTTT
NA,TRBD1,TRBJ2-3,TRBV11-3,CASSLVGQVSTDTQYF,TGTGCCAGCAGCTTAGTGGGACAGGTCAGCACAGATACGCAGTATTTT
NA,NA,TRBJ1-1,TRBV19,CASSISRSRRAFF,TGTGCCAGTAGTATCTCTCGATCCCGTAGAGCTTTCTTT
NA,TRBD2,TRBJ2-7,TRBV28,CASSRAGGPQKEQYF,TGTGCCAGCAGCAGAGCGGGAGGCCCCCAGAAAGAGCAGTACTTC
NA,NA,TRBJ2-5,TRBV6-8,CAGAGGAKGETQYF,TGTGCCGGGGCCGGCGGGGCTAAAGGGGAGACCCAGTACTTC
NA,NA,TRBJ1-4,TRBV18,CASSPRQRSTNEKLFF,TGTGCCAGCTCACCACGTCAGCGTTCAACTAATGAAAAACTGTTTTTT
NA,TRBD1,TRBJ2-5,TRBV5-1,CASSLTGGVKTQYF,TGCGCCAGCAGCTTGACAGGGGGCGTGAAGACCCAGTACTTC
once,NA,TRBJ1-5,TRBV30,CAWSVGGNSNQPQHF,TGTGCCTGGAGTGTAGGAGGGAATAGCAATCAGCCCCAGCATTTT
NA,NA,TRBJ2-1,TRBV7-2,CARRASSYNEQFF,TGTGCCAGGAGGGCCAGCTCCTACAATGAGCAGTTCTTC
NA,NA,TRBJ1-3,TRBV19,CASSIQFSGNTIYF,TGTGCCAGTAGTATACAGTTCTCTGGAAACACCATATATTTT
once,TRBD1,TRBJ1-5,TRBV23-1,CASTRTGGRSNQPQHF,TGCGCCAGCACTCGGACAGGGGGACGTAGCAATCAGCCCCAGCATTTT